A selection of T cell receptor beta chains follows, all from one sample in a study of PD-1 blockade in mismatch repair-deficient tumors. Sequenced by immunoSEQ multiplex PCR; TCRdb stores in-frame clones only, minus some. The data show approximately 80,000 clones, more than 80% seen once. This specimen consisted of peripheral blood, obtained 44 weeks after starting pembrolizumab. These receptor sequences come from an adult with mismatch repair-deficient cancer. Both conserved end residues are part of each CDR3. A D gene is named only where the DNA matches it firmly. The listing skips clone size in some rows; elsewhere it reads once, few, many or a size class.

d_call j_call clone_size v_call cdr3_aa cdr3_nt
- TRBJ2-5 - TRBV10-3 CAISGDTKETQYF TGTGCCATCAGTGGGGACACGAAAGAGACCCAGTACTTC
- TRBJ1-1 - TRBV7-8 CASSFSNTEAFF TGTGCCAGCAGCTTCTCGAACACTGAAGCTTTCTTT
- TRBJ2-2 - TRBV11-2 CASSFAGVLDTGELFF TGTGCCAGCAGCTTCGCAGGGGTTTTGGACACCGGGGAGCTGTTTTTT
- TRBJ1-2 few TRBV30 CAWSTGSSRGYTF TGTGCCTGGAGTACAGGGAGCTCACGGGGCTACACCTTC
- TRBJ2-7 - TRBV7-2 CASSFWGSGYEQYF TGTGCCAGCAGCTTCTGGGGGAGTGGGTACGAGCAGTACTTC
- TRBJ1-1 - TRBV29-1 CSVGGQSDTEAFF TGCAGCGTTGGTGGACAGTCCGACACTGAAGCTTTCTTT
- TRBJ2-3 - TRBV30 CAWSVSGDSTDTQYF TGTGCCTGGAGTGTATCAGGGGACAGCACAGATACGCAGTATTTT
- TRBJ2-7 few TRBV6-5 CASSLYRDNYEQYF TGTGCCAGCAGTCTCTACCGGGACAACTACGAGCAGTACTTC
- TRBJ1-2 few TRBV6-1 CAIMGGTQHGYTF TGTGCCATAATGGGGGGGACCCAACATGGCTACACCTTC
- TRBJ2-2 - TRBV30 CAWSLPAAQHRGAVF TGTGCCTGGAGTCTCCCCGCGGCCCAACACCGGGGAGCTGTTTTT
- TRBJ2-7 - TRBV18 CASSPSREAPYEQYF TGTGCCAGCTCACCCTCGAGGGAGGCCCCCTACGAGCAGTACTTC
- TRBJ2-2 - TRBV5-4 CASSGPLIPNTGELFF TGTGCCAGCAGCGGCCCACTAATACCGAACACCGGGGAGCTGTTTTTT
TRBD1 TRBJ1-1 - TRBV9 CASSFRQGVDTEAFF TGTGCCAGCAGCTTCCGACAGGGGGTAGACACTGAAGCTTTCTTT
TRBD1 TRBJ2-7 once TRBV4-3 CASSLAGQGVYYEQYF TGCGCCAGCAGCTTGGCCGGACAGGGGGTTTACTACGAGCAGTACTTC
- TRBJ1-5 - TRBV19 CASEPRGPSNQPQHF TGTGCCAGTGAGCCAAGGGGTCCCAGCAATCAGCCCCAGCATTTT
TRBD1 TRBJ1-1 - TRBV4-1 CASSQVTGDEAFF TGCGCCAGCAGCCAAGTGACAGGGGATGAGGCTTTCTTT
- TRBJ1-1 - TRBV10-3 CAISESSNEAFF TGTGCCATCAGTGAGAGCTCCAATGAAGCTTTCTTT
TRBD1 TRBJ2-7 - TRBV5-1 CASSLGDRDSPEQYF TGCGCCAGCAGCTTGGGGGACAGGGATTCGCCCGAGCAGTACTTC
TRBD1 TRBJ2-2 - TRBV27 CASRDRATFNTGELFF TGTGCCAGCAGGGACAGGGCGACCTTCAACACCGGGGAGCTGTTTTTT
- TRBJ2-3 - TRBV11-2 CATFLSVGITDTQYF TGTGCCACCTTTCTGTCGGTAGGTATCACAGATACGCAGTATTTT
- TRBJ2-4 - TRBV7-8 CASSLTGLLAKNIQYF TGTGCCAGCAGCTTGACGGGACTCCTAGCCAAAAACATTCAGTACTTC
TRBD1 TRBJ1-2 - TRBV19 CASSMDRDRYGYTF TGTGCCAGTAGTATGGACAGGGATCGCTATGGCTACACCTTC
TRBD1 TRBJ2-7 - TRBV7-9 CASSLRGTGSSYEQYF TGTGCCAGCAGCTTAAGGGGGACAGGATCTTCCTACGAGCAGTACTTC
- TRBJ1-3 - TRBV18 CASSPRGQGSGNTIYF TGTGCCAGCTCACCACGGGGGCAGGGGTCTGGAAACACCATATATTTT
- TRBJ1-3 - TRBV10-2 CASSDAGGSGNTIYF TGCGCCAGCAGTGACGCCGGTGGTTCTGGAAACACCATATATTTT
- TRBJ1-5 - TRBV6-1 CASKKDSGLGQPQHF TGTGCCAGCAAAAAAGACAGTGGTCTGGGTCAGCCCCAGCATTTT
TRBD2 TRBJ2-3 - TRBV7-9 CASSPAGGSIDTQYF TGTGCCAGCAGTCCGGCGGGCGGGAGTATAGATACGCAGTATTTT
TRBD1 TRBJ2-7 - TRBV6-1 CASSDRGLISHEQYF TGTGCCAGCAGTGACAGGGGGCTAATTTCCCACGAGCAGTACTTC
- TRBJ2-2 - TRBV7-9 CASSLVAIGGELFF TGTGCCAGCAGCTTAGTAGCTATCGGCGGGGAGCTGTTTTTT
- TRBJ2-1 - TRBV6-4 CASSGEQFF TGTGCCAGCAGCGGTGAGCAGTTCTTC
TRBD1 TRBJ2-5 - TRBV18 CASSPRSGQGRETQYF TGTGCCAGCTCACCAAGGTCTGGACAGGGGCGAGAGACCCAGTACTTC
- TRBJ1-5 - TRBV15 CATSRVGTGRNQPQHF TGTGCCACCAGCAGAGTGGGCACGGGTCGCAATCAGCCCCAGCATTTT
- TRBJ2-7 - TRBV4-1 CASSQVGTSSYEQYF TGCGCCAGCAGCCAAGTCGGGACCTCTTCCTACGAGCAGTACTTC
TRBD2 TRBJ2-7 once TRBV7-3 CASSFSGGPDYEQYF TGTGCCAGCAGCTTTTCGGGAGGGCCCGACTACGAGCAGTACTTC
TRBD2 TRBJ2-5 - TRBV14 CASSPAGAQETQYF TGTGCCAGCAGCCCAGCGGGAGCCCAAGAGACCCAGTACTTC
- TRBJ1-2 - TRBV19 CASIDGGLDYGYTF TGTGCCAGTATCGACGGGGGCCTCGACTATGGCTACACCTTC
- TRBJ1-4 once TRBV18 CASSRSTNEKLFF TGTGCCAGCTCACGATCAACAAATGAAAAACTGTTTTTT
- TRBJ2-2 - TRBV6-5 CASSYENTGELFF TGTGCCAGCAGTTACGAGAACACCGGGGAGCTGTTTTTT
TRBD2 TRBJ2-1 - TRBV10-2 CASSESLAGGNEQFF TGCGCCAGCAGTGAGTCGTTAGCGGGAGGGAATGAGCAGTTCTTC
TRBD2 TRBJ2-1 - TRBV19 CASSPSGGRVYNEQFF TGTGCCAGTAGCCCTAGCGGCGGGAGAGTGTACAATGAGCAGTTCTTC
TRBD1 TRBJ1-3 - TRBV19 CASSIQGTGELSGNTIYF TGTGCCAGTAGTATCCAAGGGACAGGGGAACTCTCTGGAAACACCATATATTTT
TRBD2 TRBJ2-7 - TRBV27 CASSWDYPPTRQYF TGTGCCAGCAGTTGGGACTATCCCCCCACGAGGCAGTACTTC
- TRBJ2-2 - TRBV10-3 CAISPRGELFF TGTGCCATCAGTCCTCGAGGGGAGCTGTTTTTT
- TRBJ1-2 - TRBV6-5 CASSLPRSVNYGYTF TGTGCCAGCAGCCTCCCCCGATCTGTGAACTATGGCTACACCTTC
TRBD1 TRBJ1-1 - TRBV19 CASSNNRGDTEAFF TGTGCCAGTAGTAATAACAGGGGAGACACTGAAGCTTTCTTT
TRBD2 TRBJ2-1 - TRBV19 CASSMLAGGPLSSYNEQFF TGTGCCAGTAGTATGTTAGCGGGAGGCCCATTGAGCTCCTACAATGAGCAGTTCTTC
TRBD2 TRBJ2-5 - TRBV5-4 CASSFVSGSSLGETQYF TGTGCCAGCAGCTTTGTTAGCGGGAGTAGTCTAGGAGAGACCCAGTACTTC
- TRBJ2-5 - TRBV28 CASGRGEKETQYF TGTGCCAGCGGCAGGGGAGAAAAGGAGACCCAGTACTTC
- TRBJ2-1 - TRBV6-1 CATKRAEGPYNEQFF TGTGCCACCAAAAGAGCGGAAGGACCTTACAATGAGCAGTTCTTC
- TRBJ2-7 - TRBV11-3 CASSLFQQGATEQYF TGTGCCAGCAGCTTATTCCAACAGGGAGCCACCGAGCAGTACTTC